The subject of this entry is one T cell receptor (beta chain). Its antigen remains unknown. CDR3 length: 14 residues. Germline values: CDR1 SNHLY, CDR2 FYNNEI. The trim removed 6 bases at V and 0 bases at J, leaving 4 bases unmatched. This entry is derived from a study of cytomegalovirus exposure and HLA in healthy donors. Study findings and constraints: It was found in a later analysis that first-cohort TCR clusters tended to co-occur in the approximately 120 validation repertoires. Listed as cytomegalovirus-associated were around 160 TCR beta chains. Reported performance of the classifier showed diagnosis of cytomegalovirus status with high specificity and sensitivity. Most TCR sequences were seen very rarely across donors, but some public TCRs occurred in many.

Clones were read by immunoSEQ multiplex PCR, and TCRdb kept only the in-frame ones, dropping some. The sample carries more than 250,000 clones, less than 95% recorded once. V is TRBV2 and J is TRBJ2-7; 8 bases align to TRBD2. Sequences were obtained from PBMCs. This TCR was recovered from a woman aged 25 to 39 in good health and CMV-seronegative. CDR3 in DNA: TGTGCCAGCAGGAAGGGGACTAGCTCCTACGAGCAGTACTTC. Its translation: CASRKGTSSYEQYF.